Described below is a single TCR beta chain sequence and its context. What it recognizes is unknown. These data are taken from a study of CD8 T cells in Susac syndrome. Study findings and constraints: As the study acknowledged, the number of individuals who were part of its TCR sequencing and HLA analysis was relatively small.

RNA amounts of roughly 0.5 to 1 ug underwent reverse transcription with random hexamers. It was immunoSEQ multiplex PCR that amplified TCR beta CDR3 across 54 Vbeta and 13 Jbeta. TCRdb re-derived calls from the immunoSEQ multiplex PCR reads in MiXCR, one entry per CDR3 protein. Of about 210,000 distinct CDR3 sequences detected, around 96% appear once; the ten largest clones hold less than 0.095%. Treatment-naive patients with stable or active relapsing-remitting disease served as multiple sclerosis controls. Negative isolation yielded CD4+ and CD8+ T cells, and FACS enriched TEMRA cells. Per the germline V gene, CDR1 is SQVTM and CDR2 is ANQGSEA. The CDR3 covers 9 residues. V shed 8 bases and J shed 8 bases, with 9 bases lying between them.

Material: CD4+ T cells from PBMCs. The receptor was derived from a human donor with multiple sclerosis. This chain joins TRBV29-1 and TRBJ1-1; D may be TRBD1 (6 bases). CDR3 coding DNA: TGCAGCCCAGACAGGGAAGCTTTCTTT. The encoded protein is CSPDREAFF.